This TCR beta chain was recorded in a study of cytomegalovirus exposure and HLA in healthy donors. As concerns this clone: Other DNA sequences in the sample encode the same CDR3.

The PCR contained 60 Vbeta and 13 Jbeta primers. Sequenced by immunoSEQ multiplex PCR; TCRdb stores in-frame clones only, minus some. The repertoire consists of approximately 110,000 clones, with 70% to 85% occurring once and the leading ten covering around 3.1%. V was pared by 0 bases and J by 5 bases, with 7 bases between. The CDR3 is 13 residues long. Germline V gene data show CDR1 as MNHNY and CDR2 as SVGAGI (reference sequence). The source material was PBMCs. This receptor was obtained from a woman between 35 and 50 years old in good health and CMV-seronegative. The chain recombines TRBV6-6 with TRBJ1-1; D perhaps matches TRBD1 (5 bases). The CDR3 reads CASSYSEGTEAFF. The CDR3 DNA sequence: TGTGCCAGCAGTTACTCGGAGGGGACTGAAGCTTTCTTT.